This T cell receptor (beta chain) was identified in a study of monozygotic twins with inflammatory bowel disease. General study results and limits: A single strong clonotype or signal linked to IBD was not supported.

As to this clonotype: Antigen specificity is unknown.

One entry per CDR3 protein, without DNA, is what TCRdb gives after re-calling the 5' RACE reads. Its clone listing holds about 330,000 distinct CDR3 sequences. This receptor was identified in a human donor with ulcerative colitis or Crohn's disease, or a healthy co-twin of an affected twin (not recorded which). The sequenced material came from blood.

The CDR3: CASSWDFQETQYF. This chain links TRBV18 with TRBJ2-5; TCRdb selects TRBD2, and the lack of DNA leaves this call unchecked. The CDR3 loop spans 13 amino acids. From germline, CDR1 is KGHSH and CDR2 LQKENI.